Sequencing of this T cell receptor beta chain was carried out in a study of blood T cell repertoires in COVID-19. Study-level background: COVID-19 samples collected from the United States, Italy and Spain covered acute and convalescent phases. Sources were T cells, B-cell-depleted T cells, or PBMCs; the material itself was cDNA or gDNA.

This clone was seen once. The V and J ends lost 4 bases and 7 bases respectively, with 13 bases between them. The germline V gene encodes CDR1 KGHDR and CDR2 SFDVKD. CDR3 length: 14 residues. As originally analysed: Reference gene primer amplification in the assay estimated nucleated cell counts. The table came from immunoSEQ multiplex PCR; TCRdb's copy has only in-frame clones and leaves some out. For V, J and clone size, that table is used; D and trimming come from the DNA. The sample has over 100,000 clones; approximately 70% are singletons. This chain connects TRBV24-1 to TRBJ2-1; weak D call: TRBD1 (8 bases). Specimen: peripheral blood. The receptor's source is a woman aged 70-85 years with acute or convalescent COVID-19. CDR3 in DNA: TGTGCCACCAGTGACGACAGGGGAGGGAATGAGCAGTTCTTC. Amino acids: CATSDDRGGNEQFF.